This T cell receptor (beta chain) was identified in a study of blood T cell repertoires in COVID-19. Libraries were prepared by immunoSEQ multiplex PCR; TCRdb keeps only in-frame clonotypes and omits some of them. The sample lists around 450,000 clones; roughly 90% were seen once. The CDR3 spans 17 residues. From germline, CDR1 is SGHKS and CDR2 YYEKEE (reference sequence). The V gene end was trimmed by 2 bases and the J gene end by 2 bases; junction bases not matched to a gene: 11. This TCR derives from a woman in her late teens or twenties who had recovered from COVID-19. Sequenced sample: PBMCs or T cells enriched from blood (not recorded which). The V call is TRBV5-5, the J call TRBJ2-5, with 8 bases fitting TRBD2. Here the CDR3 DNA reads TGTGCCAGCAGCTTCGGCATTACTAGCGGAGCACAAGAGACCCAGTACTTC. It codes for CASSFGITSGAQETQYF.